The source of this T cell receptor (beta chain) is a study of beta chain features in type 1 diabetes. What was sequenced were expressed TCRB transcripts, since all of the isolated RNA had been reverse transcribed. There were 3.4 million or so reads on average in the naive, central memory and regulatory T cell samples. Assay used: immunoSEQ multiplex PCR; TCRdb lists only in-frame clones, some missing. Found here are fewer than 900,000 clones, roughly 16% of them singletons; the top ten hold around 0.02%. Study conclusions and caveats: Type 1 diabetes patients had moderately but significantly shorter TCRB CDR3s in all four CD4+ subsets. In these data, an HLA type influence on TCRB rearrangement remained unresolved.

Germline CDR1 reads SGHVS; CDR2 reads FQNEAQ. Germline trimming cut 3 bases from V and 9 bases from J; bases unmatched to any gene: 4. The CDR3 sequence is 13 residues long. Sampling consisted of one heparinised blood draw per donor, averaging around 110 mL. About this clone itself: The antigen remains unidentified.

The sample consisted of naive CD4+ T cells from blood. The chain combines TRBV7-8 with TRBJ1-5; TRBD1 matches 8 bases. The sequence derives from a woman between 18 and 29 years old in good health. The CDR3 coding sequence is TGTGCCAGCAGCTTGGGACAGGCGGGGCCCCAGCATTTT. It yields the protein CASSLGQAGPQHF. Complete variable domain (other parts from reference TRBV7-8 and TRBJ1-5): GAGVSQSPRYKVAKRGQDVALRCDPISGHVSLFWYQQALGQGPEFLTYFQNEAQLDKSGLPSDRFFAERPEGSVSTLKIQRTQQEDSAVYLCASSLGQAGPQHFGDGTRLSIL.